This T cell receptor beta chain was found in a study of T-cell reconstitution after alpha-beta-depleted transplantation in children. Using unique molecular identifiers, the investigators prepared the TCRbeta library. Each CDR3 protein gets one entry after TCRdb re-called the PCR reads with MiXCR. The table includes 230,000 or so distinct CDR3 sequences, approximately 12% detected once. This clonotype came up many times. Trimming cost V 3 bases and J 5 bases, with 13 bases left between them. The CDR3 runs to 14 residues. Germline lookup yields CDR1 MNHEY and CDR2 SMNVEV (reference sequence). The gene calls are TRBV27 and TRBJ2-5, with D perhaps TRBD2 (7 bases). This TCR was sampled from a human donor who donated a stem cell graft to a child with acute lymphoblastic leukemia. The source material was PBMCs from the stem cell graft donor, sampled from the stem cell graft. The CDR3 protein is CASSFGGRWETQYF. DNA of the CDR3: TGTGCCAGCAGTTTCGGGGGGCGGTGGGAGACCCAGTACTTC.